Judged by abundance, the clone carrying this T cell receptor (beta chain) is medium-sized. Its specificity is unknown. Germline CDR1 is SGDLS and CDR2 is YYNGEE. The CDR3 length is 12 residues. The V end lost 3 bases, the J end lost 6 bases, and 9 bases lay between the germline ends. Using immunoSEQ multiplex PCR, the repertoire was profiled, and TCRdb retains in-frame clones only, with some absent. The sample records about 27,000 clones, roughly 85% being singletons. This sample is drawn from a study of OX40 agonist ivuxolimab in advanced cancers. Overall study results and limits: Clonal expansion from baseline to week 6 occurred in both CD4+ and CD8+ T cells. With doses of 0.1-3.0 mg/kg, partial responders showed among the lowest clonal expansion.

The clonotype originates from an adult with an advanced solid tumor such as melanoma, head and neck, liver or kidney cancer. The chain links TRBV9 to TRBJ1-2; D is ambiguous. The starting material was CD4+ or CD8+ T cells sorted from blood, obtained in a trial of the OX40 agonist ivuxolimab. The CDR3: CASSGSLDGYTF. The CDR3, as DNA: TGTGCCAGCAGCGGTTCCCTTGATGGCTACACCTTC.